This T cell receptor beta chain was documented in a study of OX40 agonist ivuxolimab in advanced cancers. Study-level information: Ivuxolimab doses were 0.01, 0.1, 0.3, 1.5, 3 or 10 mg/kg every 2 weeks. Those treated in dose escalation had hepatocellular carcinoma, melanoma, renal cell cancer or head and neck cancer. Study results and caveats: Antigens targeted by the expanded peripheral T cells were not determined.

Notes on this clone: Its specificity is unknown.

The assay was immunoSEQ multiplex PCR, and TCRdb's table has in-frame clones only and misses some. The sample lists 20,000 to 25,000 clones, about four fifths occurring once. The source was CD4+ or CD8+ T cells sorted from blood, collected in a trial of the OX40 agonist ivuxolimab. This receptor was taken from an adult with an advanced solid tumor such as melanoma, head and neck, liver or kidney cancer.

The CDR3 here is CASSPGTGGYEQYF. In nucleotides, the CDR3 is TGTGCCAGCAGCCCCGGGACAGGGGGCTACGAGCAGTACTTC. The gene calls are TRBV11-3 and TRBJ2-7, with 11 nucleotides matching TRBD1. Per the germline V gene, CDR1 is SGHNT and CDR2 is YENEEA. Germline trimming cut 5 bases from V and 3 bases from J; bases unmatched to any gene: 3. This CDR3 contains 14 residues.